The T cell receptor beta chain described here comes from a study of T cell responses to AZD1222 COVID-19 vaccine. As for the study in general: Researchers grouped second doses given at about 4 or about 12 weeks into one pool.

The V gene end was trimmed by 3 bases and the J gene end by 0 bases; junction bases not matched to a gene: 8. The CDR3 totals 19 residues. Looked up from germline, CDR1 is LGHNA and CDR2 is YNFKEQ. Sequencing was performed with immunoSEQ multiplex PCR; in TCRdb, only in-frame clones are kept and a portion is missing. The table shows roughly 100,000 clones, with approximately 88% occurring only once. A remark on this clone: Antigen: not known.

Findings and caveats of the study: Seropositive AZD1222 recipients at baseline numbered only 5 or 6. Most donors were white British and more were female, and clonal diversity was possibly underestimated. Increases in Spike-specific TCR breadth and depth were seen after two AZD1222 doses.

The rearrangement uses TRBV4-2 and TRBJ2-5; 15 bases line up with TRBD2. The starting material was peripheral blood, obtained on day 0 of AZD1222 vaccination. This sequence was found in an adult in good health. The DNA for the CDR3 is TGTGCCAGCAGCCATGCATGGACTAGCGGGGGGGCGTACCAAGAGACCCAGTACTTC. Translated, it gives CASSHAWTSGGAYQETQYF.